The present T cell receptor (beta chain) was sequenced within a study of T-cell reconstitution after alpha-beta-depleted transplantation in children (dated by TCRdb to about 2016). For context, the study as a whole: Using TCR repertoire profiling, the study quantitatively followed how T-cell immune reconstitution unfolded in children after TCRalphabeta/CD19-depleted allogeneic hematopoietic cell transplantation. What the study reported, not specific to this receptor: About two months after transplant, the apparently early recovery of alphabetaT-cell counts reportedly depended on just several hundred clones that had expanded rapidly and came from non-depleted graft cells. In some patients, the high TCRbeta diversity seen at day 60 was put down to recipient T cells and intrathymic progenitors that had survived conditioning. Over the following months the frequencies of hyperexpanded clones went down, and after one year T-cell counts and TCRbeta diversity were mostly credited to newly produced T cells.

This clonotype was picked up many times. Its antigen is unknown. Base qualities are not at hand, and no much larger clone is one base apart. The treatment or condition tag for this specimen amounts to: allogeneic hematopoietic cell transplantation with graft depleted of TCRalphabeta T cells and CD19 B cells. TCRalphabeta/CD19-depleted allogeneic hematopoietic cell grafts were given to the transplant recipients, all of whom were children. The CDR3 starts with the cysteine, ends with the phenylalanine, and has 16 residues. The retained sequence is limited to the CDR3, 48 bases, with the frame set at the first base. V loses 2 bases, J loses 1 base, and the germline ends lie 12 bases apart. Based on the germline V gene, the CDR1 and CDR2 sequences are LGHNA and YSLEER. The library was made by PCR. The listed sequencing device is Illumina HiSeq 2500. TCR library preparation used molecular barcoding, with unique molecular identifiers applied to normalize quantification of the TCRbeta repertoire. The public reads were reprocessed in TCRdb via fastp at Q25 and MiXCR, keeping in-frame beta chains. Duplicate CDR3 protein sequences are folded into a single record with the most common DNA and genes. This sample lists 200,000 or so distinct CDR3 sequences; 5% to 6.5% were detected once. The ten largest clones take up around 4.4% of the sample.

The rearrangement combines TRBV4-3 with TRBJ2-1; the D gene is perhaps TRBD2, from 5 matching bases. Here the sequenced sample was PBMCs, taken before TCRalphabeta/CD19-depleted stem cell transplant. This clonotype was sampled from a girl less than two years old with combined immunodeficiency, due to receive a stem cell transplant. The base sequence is TGCGCCAGCAGCCAAACCGACTACATTTCCTACAATGAGCAGTTCTTC. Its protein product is CASSQTDYISYNEQFF.